One and the same sample provided the 28 T cell receptor beta chains below, sequenced in a study of technical replicates of blood from several donors. Sequencing was performed with immunoSEQ multiplex PCR; in TCRdb, only in-frame clones are kept and a portion is missing. The sample holds around 63,000 clones, more than 85% seen once. Sequencing used PBMCs. Receptors originate from a human donor in good health. Some clones in this sample may be carry-over from other donors' samples.

The chain recombines TRBV6-6 with TRBJ2-2, with D perhaps matching TRBD1 (5 bases). V lost 6 bases and J 1 base, leaving 9 bases between the germline ends. In germline, CDR1 is MNHNY, CDR2 SVGAGI (reference sequence). The CDR3 runs to 14 residues. The CDR3 DNA sequence: TGTGCCAGCAGATTAGGACAGAACACCGGGGAGCTGTTTTTT. Translated: CASRLGQNTGELFF.

The chain is built from TRBV18 and TRBJ2-5; D unresolved. Germline CDR1 KGHSH, CDR2 LQKENI. Trimming shortened V by 2 bases and J by 5 bases, and 9 bases separated the two germline ends. This CDR3 comprises 13 residues. Here the CDR3 DNA reads TGTGCCAGCTCACCATTCCCCGGGGAGACCCAGTACTTC. Translated, it gives CASSPFPGETQYF.

This rearrangement joins TRBV6-5 to TRBJ1-3, with TRBD1 as a possible D gene (5 bases). Germline V gives CDR1 MNHEY, CDR2 SVGAGI. The CDR3 totals 13 residues. V dropped 5 bases and J dropped 0 bases, with 5 bases sitting between them. CDR3 amino acids: CASSTGSGNTIYF. The CDR3 DNA reads TGTGCCAGCAGTACAGGCTCTGGAAACACCATATATTTT.

The chain uses TRBV2 and TRBJ2-5; a weak D match, TRBD2 (5 bases). Between the trimmed V and J ends, which lost 6 bases and 4 bases, there was a span of 18 bases. CDR1 is SNHLY and CDR2 is FYNNEI in the germline V gene. The CDR3 runs to 15 residues. The CDR3 sequence: CASRALGSIVETQYF. The CDR3 region has the DNA TGTGCCAGCAGAGCACTAGGGTCGATAGTAGAGACCCAGTACTTC.

The sample holds one count of this clone. The chain has TRBV7-2 and TRBJ1-2; no definite D call. V lost 7 bases and J 4 bases, leaving 16 bases between the germline ends. Germline assignment: CDR1 SGHTA and CDR2 FQGNSA. This CDR3 is 14 amino acids long. In DNA form, the CDR3 reads TGTGCCAGCATCACCCAACCGGGTGTCTATGGCTACACCTTC. Translation gives CASITQPGVYGYTF.

V and J are TRBV5-1 and TRBJ2-3; TRBD1 is a possible D gene (6 bases). The CDR3 consists of 14 residues. From germline, CDR1 is SGHRS and CDR2 YFSETQ. V was pared by 2 bases and J by 2 bases, with 9 bases between. CDR3 sequence: CASSFDRPTDTQYF. CDR3 DNA: TGCGCCAGCAGCTTTGACAGGCCCACAGATACGCAGTATTTT.

This chain uses TRBV11-1 with TRBJ2-7, with TRBD1 identical over 7 bases. The J segment lost 6 bases and the V segment lost 4 bases, leaving 12 bases of the junction unmatched. Germline CDR1 is SGHAT and CDR2 is FQDESV (reference sequence). The CDR3 length is 15 residues. In DNA form, the CDR3 reads TGTGCCAGCAGCTACTCATCGAACAGGGGACGCGAGCAGTACTTC. It encodes CASSYSSNRGREQYF. The whole variable domain, filled in from reference TRBV11-1 and TRBJ2-7, reads EAEVAQSPRYKITEKSQAVAFWCDPISGHATLYWYRQILGQGPELLVQFQDESVVDDSQLPKDRFSAERLKGVDSTLKIQPAELGDSAMYLCASSYSSNRGREQYFGPGTRLTVT.

The J gene is TRBJ1-6, the V gene TRBV5-4, with D uncertain. The V and J ends lost 3 bases and 7 bases respectively, with 8 bases between them. Germline V lookup: CDR1 SGHNT, CDR2 YYREEE (reference sequence). There are 13 residues in the CDR3. CDR3 in DNA: TGTGCCAGCAGCTCGGGGAACAATTCACCCCTCCACTTT. Translating gives CASSSGNNSPLHF.

V is TRBV4-1 and J is TRBJ2-2; 7 nucleotides align to TRBD2. Germline lookup yields CDR1 MGHRA and CDR2 YSYEKL. With V trimmed by 6 bases and J by 6 bases, 10 bases remained unmatched. The CDR3 covers 15 residues. This CDR3 reads CASRKKEGGAGELFF. CDR3 sequence (DNA): TGCGCCAGCAGGAAGAAGGAGGGAGGGGCCGGGGAGCTGTTTTTT.

This sequence joins TRBV15 and TRBJ1-2; a weak D match, TRBD1 (5 bases). From germline, CDR1 is LNHNV and CDR2 YYDKDF (reference sequence). This CDR3 has 13 amino acids. The V end was cut by 5 bases, the J end by 0 bases, with 7 bases between. CDR3 sequence reads: CATSEDTNYGYTF. In DNA form, the CDR3 reads TGTGCCACCAGCGAGGACACTAACTATGGCTACACCTTC.

V and J are TRBV7-2 and TRBJ2-5; 7 bases agree with TRBD2. Germline CDR1 and CDR2: SGHTA and FQGNSA. This CDR3 contains 13 residues. J was trimmed by 4 bases and V by 5 bases; bases with no gene match: 4. The CDR3 region has the DNA TGTGCCAGCAGCCCAACGGGGGGAGAGACCCAGTACTTC. Residues: CASSPTGGETQYF. The whole variable domain, remainder taken from reference TRBV7-2 and TRBJ2-5, is GAGVSQSPSNKVTEKGKDVELRCDPISGHTALYWYRQSLGQGLEFLIYFQGNSAPDKSGLPSDRFSAERTGGSVSTLTIQRTQQEDSAVYLCASSPTGGETQYFGPGTRLLVL.

V gene TRBV6-1 combines with J gene TRBJ2-7; D possibly corresponds to TRBD2 (7 bases). The V gene lost 1 base and the J gene lost 4 bases, with 14 bases spanning the gap. Per the germline V gene, CDR1 is MNHNS and CDR2 is SASEGT. The CDR3 extends over 15 amino acids. The CDR3 loop is CASSEEGGGPYEQYF. For the CDR3, the DNA is TGTGCCAGCAGTGAAGAAGGGGGGGGGCCTTACGAGCAGTACTTC.

The chain links TRBV18 to TRBJ1-2; D remains ambiguous. Per the germline V gene, CDR1 is KGHSH and CDR2 is LQKENI. Trimming removed 3 bases at V and 2 bases at J, with 7 bases between. This CDR3 spans 13 amino acids. The CDR3 is CASSPSSNYGYTF. For the CDR3, the DNA is TGTGCCAGCTCACCCTCCTCGAACTATGGCTACACCTTC.

The sample holds one count of this clone. The CDR3, as DNA: TGTGCCAGCAGTCGACAGGGCAATAATGAAAAACTGTTTTTT. Amino acid sequence: CASSRQGNNEKLFF. J is TRBJ1-4 and V is TRBV27, with 7 bases identical to TRBD1. This CDR3 comprises 14 residues. The trim removed 5 bases at V and 4 bases at J, leaving 4 bases unmatched. CDR1 and CDR2 (germline): MNHEY, SMNVEV (reference sequence).

This clone was counted at least ten times. V gene TRBV7-8 combines with J gene TRBJ2-5, with D maybe TRBD2 (5 bases). Trimming removed 1 base from V and 5 bases from J, with 14 bases in between. Germline CDR1 reads SGHVS; CDR2 reads FQNEAQ. This CDR3 spans 15 amino acids. The CDR3 spells CASSLDLASTETQYF. CDR3 nucleotides: TGTGCCAGCAGCTTAGACCTAGCTAGTACGGAGACCCAGTACTTC.

As DNA, the CDR3 is TGCGCCAGCAGCGACAGGGCGCGTGGCTACACCTTC. Encoded protein: CASSDRARGYTF. The rearrangement uses TRBV4-3 and TRBJ1-2; TRBD1 matches at 7 bases. Germline values: CDR1 LGHNA, CDR2 YSLEER. The CDR3 is made up of 12 amino acids. Trimming took 5 bases from V and 7 from J; bases not matched to a gene: 4.

The chain employs TRBV2 and TRBJ1-1; D call uncertain. The CDR3 is made up of 14 amino acids. Trimming stripped 6 bases from V and 1 base from J, with 12 bases between. Germline lookup yields CDR1 SNHLY and CDR2 FYNNEI. The CDR3 DNA follows: TGTGCCAGCAGGGTTAGCGAGGGGAACACTGAAGCTTTCTTT. Protein: CASRVSEGNTEAFF.

This chain uses TRBV27 with TRBJ1-2; 7 bases are a match to TRBD1. This CDR3 contains 15 residues. Germline V CDR1 and CDR2: MNHEY, SMNVEV (reference sequence). V trimming: 4 bases; J trimming: 7 bases; junction bases outside the gene matches: 12. The CDR3 is CASSSFLRQGSGYTF. In nucleotides, the CDR3 is TGTGCCAGCAGTTCATTTCTAAGACAGGGCTCTGGCTACACCTTC.

This clone has more than one count but fewer than ten. The chain uses TRBV2 and TRBJ2-2, with TRBD1 matching over 9 bases. Trimming removed 6 bases from V and 4 bases from J; junction bases left unmatched: 3. The CDR3 covers 14 residues. Germline CDR1 reads SNHLY; CDR2 reads FYNNEI. CDR3 DNA sequence: TGTGCCAGCAGGGGGACAGGGAGCACCGGGGAGCTGTTTTTT. Protein product: CASRGTGSTGELFF.

V usage is TRBV20-1 and J usage is TRBJ1-4; D is perhaps TRBD1 (5 bases). CDR1 and CDR2 (germline): DFQATT, SNEGSKA (reference sequence). The length of the CDR3 is 11 residues. CDR3 protein: CIFRVNEKLFF. Here the CDR3 DNA reads TGCATTTTCAGGGTGAACGAAAAACTGTTTTTT.

This sequence joins TRBV7-2 and TRBJ2-7; 10 nucleotides match TRBD2. Germline trimming cut 1 base from V and 5 bases from J; bases unmatched to any gene: 8. CDR1 is SGHTA and CDR2 is FQGNSA in the germline V gene. The CDR3 covers 16 residues. DNA of the CDR3: TGTGCCAGCAGCTTAGAGTCGGCTAGCGGGAGCAACGAGCAGTACTTC. Translating gives CASSLESASGSNEQYF.

This clone appeared once. This chain joins TRBV27 and TRBJ1-3; possible D gene TRBD1, 5 bases. Trimming took 3 bases from V and 0 from J, leaving 15 bases between them. CDR3 length equals 17 residues. Germline V gene data show CDR1 as MNHEY and CDR2 as SMNVEV (reference sequence). CDR3 DNA: TGTGCCAGCAGTTTGAAGGGGTCGACGTTCTCTGGAAACACCATATATTTT. This sequence encodes CASSLKGSTFSGNTIYF.

The chain links TRBV30 to TRBJ1-1; the match to TRBD1 covers 7 bases. Per the germline V gene, CDR1 is GTSNPN and CDR2 is SVGIG (reference sequence). With 8 bases clipped from V and 11 bases from J, the junction kept 11 bases outside the gene matches. The CDR3 is 11 residues long. CDR3: CAIQLQGRAFF. DNA of the CDR3: TGTGCCATACAATTACAGGGGAGGGCTTTCTTT.

Remarks on this clone: Compared with germline, one end of the junction differs, possibly owing to a read error. V and J are TRBV4-3 and TRBJ2-2; a weak D match, TRBD2 (6 bases). CDR3 length equals 17 residues. Germline CDR1 LGHNA, CDR2 YSLEER. CDR3 nucleotides: TGCGCCAGCAGCCAAGAAAGGGCGGGGCGAGGCACCGGAGAGCTGTTTTTT. It translates to CASSQERAGRGTGELFF.

This clone has a single count. The gene calls are TRBV18 and TRBJ1-1, with D perhaps TRBD1 (5 bases). CDR1 KGHSH and CDR2 LQKENI come from the germline V gene. V lost 2 bases, J lost 8 bases, and 12 bases lay in between. This CDR3 has 13 amino acids. The CDR3 sequence is CASSPRQPLEAFF. The CDR3 nucleotides are TGTGCCAGCTCACCAAGACAGCCTTTGGAAGCTTTCTTT.

The chain links TRBV7-3 to TRBJ2-7; the D is unclear. With 3 bases removed from V and 4 bases from J, the gap between germline ends came to 10 bases. The CDR3 runs 13 residues. From germline, CDR1 is SGHTA and CDR2 FQGTGA. CDR3 in DNA: TGTGCCAGCAGCTTTGGCCGTAATTACGAGCAGTACTTC. Translated: CASSFGRNYEQYF.

The chain couples TRBV29-1 to TRBJ1-3, with TRBD1 matching 7 bases. The CDR3 consists of 17 residues. The V gene end was trimmed by 7 bases and the J gene end by 1 base; junction bases not matched to a gene: 16. The germline CDR1 and CDR2 sequences are SQVTM and ANQGSEA. In nucleotides, the CDR3 is TGCAGCGCCGTTGGAGGGGACAGTGCCAATTCTGGAAACACCATATATTTT. As protein: CSAVGGDSANSGNTIYF.

The rearrangement links TRBV2 to TRBJ2-5; 8 nucleotides line up with TRBD1. From germline, CDR1 is SNHLY and CDR2 FYNNEI. This CDR3 region has 15 residues. Trimming at V came to 6 bases and at J to 3 bases, leaving 9 bases not matched to a gene. CDR3 loop: CASRREDRAKETQYF. For the CDR3, the DNA is TGTGCCAGCAGAAGAGAGGACAGGGCCAAAGAGACCCAGTACTTC.